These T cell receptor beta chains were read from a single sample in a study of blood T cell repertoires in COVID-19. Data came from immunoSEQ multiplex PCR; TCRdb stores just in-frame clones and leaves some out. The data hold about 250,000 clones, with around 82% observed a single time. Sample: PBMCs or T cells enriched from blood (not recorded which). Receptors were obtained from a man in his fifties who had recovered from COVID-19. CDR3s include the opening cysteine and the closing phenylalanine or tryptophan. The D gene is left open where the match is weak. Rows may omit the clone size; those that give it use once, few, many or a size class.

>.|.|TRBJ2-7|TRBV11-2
CASSWSSRSDEQYF
TGTGCCAGCAGCTGGAGTTCTAGGTCCGACGAGCAGTACTTC
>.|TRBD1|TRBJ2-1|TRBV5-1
CASSQQGAGVDEQFF
TGCGCCAGCAGCCAACAGGGGGCGGGCGTAGATGAGCAGTTCTTC
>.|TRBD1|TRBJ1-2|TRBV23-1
CASSQPWTGRDYGYTF
TGCGCCAGCAGTCAACCTTGGACAGGGCGGGATTATGGCTACACCTTC
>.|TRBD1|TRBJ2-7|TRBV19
CASNPGGTGMDYWDEQYF
TGTGCCAGTAACCCAGGGGGGACAGGTATGGACTATTGGGACGAGCAGTACTTC
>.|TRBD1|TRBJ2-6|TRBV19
CASTSIIGQGGSGANVLTF
TGTGCCAGTACGAGTATTATCGGACAGGGCGGCTCTGGGGCCAACGTCCTGACTTTC
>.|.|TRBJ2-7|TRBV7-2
CASSLGFADYYEQYF
TGTGCCAGCAGCTTGGGGTTTGCCGACTACTACGAGCAGTACTTC
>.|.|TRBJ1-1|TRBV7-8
CASSLTGGTRSTEAFF
TGTGCCAGCAGCTTAACGGGGGGCACAAGGAGCACTGAAGCTTTCTTT
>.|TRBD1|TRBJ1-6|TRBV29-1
CSVGTGQGNSPLHF
TGCAGCGTTGGTACGGGACAGGGAAATTCACCCCTCCACTTT
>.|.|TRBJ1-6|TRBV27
CASSFNPRGVRSPLHF
TGTGCCAGCAGTTTCAACCCACGGGGAGTGAGGTCACCCCTCCACTTT
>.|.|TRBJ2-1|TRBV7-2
CASSLVGGATYNEQFF
TGTGCCAGCAGCTTAGTTGGGGGGGCCACCTACAATGAGCAGTTCTTC
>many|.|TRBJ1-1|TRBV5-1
CASRGAVRDTEAFF
TGCGCCAGCAGAGGGGCGGTCAGGGACACTGAAGCTTTCTTT
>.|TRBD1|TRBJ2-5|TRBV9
CASSKTGGPETQYF
TGTGCCAGCAGCAAGACAGGGGGCCCAGAGACCCAGTACTTC